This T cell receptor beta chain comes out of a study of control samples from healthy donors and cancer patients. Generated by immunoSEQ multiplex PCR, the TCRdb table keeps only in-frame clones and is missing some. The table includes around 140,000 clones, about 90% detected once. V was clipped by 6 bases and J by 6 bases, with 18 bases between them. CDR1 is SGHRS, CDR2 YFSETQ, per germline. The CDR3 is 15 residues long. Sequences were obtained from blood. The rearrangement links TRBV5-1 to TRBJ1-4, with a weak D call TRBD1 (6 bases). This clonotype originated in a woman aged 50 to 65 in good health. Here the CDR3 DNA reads TGCGCCAGCACCCGGGACACAGGGATGTATGAAAAACTGTTTTTT. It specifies CASTRDTGMYEKLFF.